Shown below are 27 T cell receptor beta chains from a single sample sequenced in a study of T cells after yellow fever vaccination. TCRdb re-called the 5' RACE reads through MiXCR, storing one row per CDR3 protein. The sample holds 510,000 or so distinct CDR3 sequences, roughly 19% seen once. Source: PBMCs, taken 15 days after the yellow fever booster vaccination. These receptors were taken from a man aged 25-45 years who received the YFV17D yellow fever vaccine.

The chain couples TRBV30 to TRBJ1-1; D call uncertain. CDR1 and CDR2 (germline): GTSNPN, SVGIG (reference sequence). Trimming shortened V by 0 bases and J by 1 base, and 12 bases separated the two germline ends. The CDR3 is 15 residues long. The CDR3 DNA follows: TGTGCCTGGAGTGTACGCCTAGGAGCGAACACTGAAGCTTTCTTT. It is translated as CAWSVRLGANTEAFF.

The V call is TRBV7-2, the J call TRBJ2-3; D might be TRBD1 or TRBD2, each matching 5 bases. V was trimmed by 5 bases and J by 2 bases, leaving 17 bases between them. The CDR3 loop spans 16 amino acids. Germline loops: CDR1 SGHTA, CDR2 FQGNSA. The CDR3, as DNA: TGTGCCAGCAGCCCTCGAGGGGAGACGGTCACAGATACGCAGTATTTT. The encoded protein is CASSPRGETVTDTQYF.

In nucleotides, the CDR3 is TGCGCCAGCAGCCACGGGTCCCTACCCGACGATGAGCAGTTCTTC. As protein: CASSHGSLPDDEQFF. The chain uses TRBV4-3 and TRBJ2-1; D unclear. The germline V gene has CDR1 LGHNA and CDR2 YSLEER. The V and J ends lost 3 bases and 8 bases respectively, with 17 bases between them. CDR3 length: 15 residues.

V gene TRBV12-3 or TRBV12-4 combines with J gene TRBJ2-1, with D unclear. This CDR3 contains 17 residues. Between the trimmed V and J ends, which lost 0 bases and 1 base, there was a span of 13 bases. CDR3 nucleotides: TGTGCCAGCAGTTTAGCTAGCCCTTTAGGTTCCTACAATGAGCAGTTCTTC. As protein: CASSLASPLGSYNEQFF.

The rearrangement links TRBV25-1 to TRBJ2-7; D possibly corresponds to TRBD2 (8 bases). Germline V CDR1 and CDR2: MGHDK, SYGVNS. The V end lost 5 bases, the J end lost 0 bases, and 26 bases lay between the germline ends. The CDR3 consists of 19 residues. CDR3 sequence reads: CASSPIGTAGTRNSYEQYF. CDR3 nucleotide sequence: TGTGCCAGCAGTCCTATTGGGACAGCTGGGACTAGAAACTCCTACGAGCAGTACTTC.

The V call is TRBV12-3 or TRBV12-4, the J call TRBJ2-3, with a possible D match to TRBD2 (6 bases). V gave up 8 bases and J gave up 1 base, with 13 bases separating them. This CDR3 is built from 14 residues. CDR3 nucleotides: TGTGCCAGCCAGGGTAGCGGAGGCACAGATACGCAGTATTTT. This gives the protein CASQGSGGTDTQYF.

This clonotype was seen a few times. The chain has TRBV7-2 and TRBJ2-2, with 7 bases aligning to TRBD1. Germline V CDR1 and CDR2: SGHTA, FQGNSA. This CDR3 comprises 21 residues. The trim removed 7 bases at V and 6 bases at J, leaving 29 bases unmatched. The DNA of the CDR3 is TGTGCCAGCACCAGGAAGACCCGCCTGGGTTCCCTCCCTAGGGGGCCCGGGGAGCTGTTTTTT. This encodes CASTRKTRLGSLPRGPGELFF.

The CDR3 sequence: CASSYTGGRVGEQYF. The CDR3 bases are TGTGCCAGCAGTTACACCGGGGGGCGCGTAGGGGAGCAGTACTTC. The V call is TRBV6-5, the J call TRBJ2-7, with D perhaps TRBD2 (7 bases). CDR3 length equals 15 residues. V was shortened by 2 bases and J by 7 bases, with 18 bases between the two germline ends. CDR1 and CDR2 from the germline V gene are MNHEY and SVGAGI.

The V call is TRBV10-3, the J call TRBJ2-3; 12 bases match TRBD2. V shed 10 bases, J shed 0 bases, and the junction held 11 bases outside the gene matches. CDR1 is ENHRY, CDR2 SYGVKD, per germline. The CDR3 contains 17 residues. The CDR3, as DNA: TGTGCCACCAAGACTAGCGGGAGAGCATCTAGCACAGATACGCAGTATTTT. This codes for CATKTSGRASSTDTQYF.

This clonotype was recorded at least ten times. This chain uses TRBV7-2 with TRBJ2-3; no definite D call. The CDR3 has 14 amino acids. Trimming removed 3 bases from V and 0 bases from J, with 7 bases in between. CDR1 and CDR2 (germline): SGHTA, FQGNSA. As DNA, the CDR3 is TGTGCCAGCAGCTTCGGGCAGAGCACAGATACGCAGTATTTT. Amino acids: CASSFGQSTDTQYF.

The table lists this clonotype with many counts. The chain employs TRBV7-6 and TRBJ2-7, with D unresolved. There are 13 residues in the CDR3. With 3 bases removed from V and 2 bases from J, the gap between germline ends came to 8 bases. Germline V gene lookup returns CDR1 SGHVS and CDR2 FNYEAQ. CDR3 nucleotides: TGTGCCAGCAGCTTCGGCGGAGCCTACGAGCAGTACTTC. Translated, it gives CASSFGGAYEQYF.

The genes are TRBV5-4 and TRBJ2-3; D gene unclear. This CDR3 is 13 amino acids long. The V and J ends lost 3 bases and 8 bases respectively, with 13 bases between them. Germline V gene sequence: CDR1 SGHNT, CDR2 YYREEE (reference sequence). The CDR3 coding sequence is TGTGCCAGCAGCTACCTCGACTCTTCTACGCAGTATTTT. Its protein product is CASSYLDSSTQYF.

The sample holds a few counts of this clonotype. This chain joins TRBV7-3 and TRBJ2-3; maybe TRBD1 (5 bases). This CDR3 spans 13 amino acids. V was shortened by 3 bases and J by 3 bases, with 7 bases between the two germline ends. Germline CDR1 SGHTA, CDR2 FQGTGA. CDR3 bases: TGTGCCAGCAGCTTCCGACAGACAGATACGCAGTATTTT. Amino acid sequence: CASSFRQTDTQYF.

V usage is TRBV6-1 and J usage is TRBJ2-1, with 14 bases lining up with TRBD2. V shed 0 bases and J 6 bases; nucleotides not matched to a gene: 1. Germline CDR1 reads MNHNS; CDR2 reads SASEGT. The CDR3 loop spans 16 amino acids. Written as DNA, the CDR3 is TGTGCCAGCAGTGAAGCGGGGACTAGCGGGAGCAATGAGCAGTTCTTC. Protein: CASSEAGTSGSNEQFF.

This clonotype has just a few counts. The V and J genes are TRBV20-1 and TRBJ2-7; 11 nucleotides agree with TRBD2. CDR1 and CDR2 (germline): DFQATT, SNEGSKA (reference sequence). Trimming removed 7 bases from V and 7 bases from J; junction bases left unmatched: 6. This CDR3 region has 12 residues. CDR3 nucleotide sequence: TGCAGTGTTACTAGCGGGAGAAGTGAGCAGTACTTC. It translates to CSVTSGRSEQYF.

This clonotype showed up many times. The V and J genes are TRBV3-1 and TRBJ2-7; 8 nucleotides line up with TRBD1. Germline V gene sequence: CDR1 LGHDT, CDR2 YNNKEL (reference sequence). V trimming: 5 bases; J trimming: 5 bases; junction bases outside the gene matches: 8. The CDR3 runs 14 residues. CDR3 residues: CASSKAGTGDEQYF. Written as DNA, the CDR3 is TGTGCCAGCAGCAAGGCCGGGACAGGAGACGAGCAGTACTTC.

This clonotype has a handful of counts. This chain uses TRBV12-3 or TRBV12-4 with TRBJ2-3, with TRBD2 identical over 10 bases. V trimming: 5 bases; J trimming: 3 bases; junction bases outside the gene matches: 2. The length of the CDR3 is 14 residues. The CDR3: CASSQREGTDTQYF. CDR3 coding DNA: TGTGCCAGCAGTCAGCGGGAGGGTACAGATACGCAGTATTTT.

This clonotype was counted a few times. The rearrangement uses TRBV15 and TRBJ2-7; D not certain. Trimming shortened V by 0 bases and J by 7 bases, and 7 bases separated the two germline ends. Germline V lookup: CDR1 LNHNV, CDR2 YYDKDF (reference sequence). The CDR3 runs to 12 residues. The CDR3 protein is CATSRDGWEQYF. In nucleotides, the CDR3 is TGTGCCACCAGCAGAGATGGTTGGGAGCAGTACTTC.

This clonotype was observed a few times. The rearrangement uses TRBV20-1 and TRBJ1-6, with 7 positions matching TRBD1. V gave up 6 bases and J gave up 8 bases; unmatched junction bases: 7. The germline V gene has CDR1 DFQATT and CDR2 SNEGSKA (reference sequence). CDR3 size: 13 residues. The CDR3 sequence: CSARDSTHSPLHF. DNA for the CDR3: TGCAGTGCAAGGGACAGCACACATTCACCCCTCCACTTT.

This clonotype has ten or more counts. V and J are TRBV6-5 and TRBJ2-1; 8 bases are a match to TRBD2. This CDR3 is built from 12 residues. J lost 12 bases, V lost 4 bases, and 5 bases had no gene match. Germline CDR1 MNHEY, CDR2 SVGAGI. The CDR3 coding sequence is TGTGCCAGCAGTTTGCCGGGAGGGGGGCAGTTCTTC. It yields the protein CASSLPGGGQFF.

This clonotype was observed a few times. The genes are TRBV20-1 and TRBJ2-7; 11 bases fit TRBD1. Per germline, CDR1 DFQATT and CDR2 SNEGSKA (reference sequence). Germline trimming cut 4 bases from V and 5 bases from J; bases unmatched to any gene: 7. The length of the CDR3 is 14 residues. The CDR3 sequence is CSATPDRGLNEQYF. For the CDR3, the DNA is TGCAGTGCTACCCCGGACAGGGGGCTCAACGAGCAGTACTTC.

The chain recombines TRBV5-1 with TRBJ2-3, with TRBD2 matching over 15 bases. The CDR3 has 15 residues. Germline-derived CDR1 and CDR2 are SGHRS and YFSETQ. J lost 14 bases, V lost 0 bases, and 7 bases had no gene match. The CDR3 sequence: CASSLAGLAGGQRYF. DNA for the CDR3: TGCGCCAGCAGCTTGGCCGGACTAGCGGGAGGGCAGCGGTATTTT.

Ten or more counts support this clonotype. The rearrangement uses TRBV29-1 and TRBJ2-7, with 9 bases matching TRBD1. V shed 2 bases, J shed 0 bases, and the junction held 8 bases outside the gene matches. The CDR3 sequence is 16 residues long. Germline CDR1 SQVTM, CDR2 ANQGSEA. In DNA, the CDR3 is TGCAGCGTTGAACATCTCGGGACAGGGAGCTCCTACGAGCAGTACTTC. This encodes CSVEHLGTGSSYEQYF.

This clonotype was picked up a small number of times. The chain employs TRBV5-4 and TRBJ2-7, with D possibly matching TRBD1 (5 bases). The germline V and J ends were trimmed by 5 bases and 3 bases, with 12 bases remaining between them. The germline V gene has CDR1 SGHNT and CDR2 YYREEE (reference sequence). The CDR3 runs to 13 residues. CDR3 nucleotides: TGTGCCAGCAGTCGGAACAGGATCTACGAGCAGTACTTC. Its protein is CASSRNRIYEQYF.

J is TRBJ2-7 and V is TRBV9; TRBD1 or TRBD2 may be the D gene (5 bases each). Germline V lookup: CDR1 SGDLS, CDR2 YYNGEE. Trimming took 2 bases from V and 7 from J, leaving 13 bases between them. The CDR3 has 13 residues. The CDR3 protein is CASSVTGTAEQYF. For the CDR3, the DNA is TGTGCCAGCAGCGTCACCGGGACGGCAGAGCAGTACTTC. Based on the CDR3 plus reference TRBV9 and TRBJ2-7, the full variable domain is DSGVTQTPKHLITATGQRVTLRCSPRSGDLSVYWYQQSLDQGLQFLIQYYNGEERAKGNILERFSAQQFPDLHSELNLSSLELGDSALYFCASSVTGTAEQYFGPGTRLTVT.

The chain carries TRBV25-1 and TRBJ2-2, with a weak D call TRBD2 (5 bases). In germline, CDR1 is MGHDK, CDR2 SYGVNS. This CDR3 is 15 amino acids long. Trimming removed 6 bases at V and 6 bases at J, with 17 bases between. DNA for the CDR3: TGTGCCAGCAGCCGGACTGAACTTACACCCGGGGAGCTGTTTTTT. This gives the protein CASSRTELTPGELFF.

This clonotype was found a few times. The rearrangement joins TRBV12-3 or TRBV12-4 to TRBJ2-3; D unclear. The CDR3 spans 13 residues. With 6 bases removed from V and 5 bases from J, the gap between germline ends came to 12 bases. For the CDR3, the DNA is TGTGCCAGCAGACCCGACTGGGGAGATACGCAGTATTTT. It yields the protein CASRPDWGDTQYF.